This is a list of T cell receptor beta chains from one sample in a study of blood T cells in healthy people across ages. TCRdb re-derived calls from the 5' RACE reads in MiXCR, one entry per CDR3 protein. The data contain over a million distinct CDR3 sequences, approximately 59% of them seen just once; the ten biggest clones take up 5.5% to 8%. The sequencing sample was made of blood. The source of these receptors is a man between 18 and 35 years old in good health. Each CDR3 is given with its conserved first and last residue. Fields, in order: V gene, D gene, clone size, J gene, CDR3 protein, CDR3 DNA. A D gene is named only where the DNA matches it firmly. Not all rows give a size; the values are once, few, many and, for expanded clones, a class.

TRBV20-1	TRBD1	once	TRBJ1-2	CSATRQGANYGYTF	TGCAGTGCTACCCGACAGGGGGCTAACTATGGCTACACCTTC
TRBV10-2	TRBD1	few	TRBJ2-3	CASSPGTGVLDTQYF	TGCGCCAGCAGTCCCGGGACAGGGGTCTTAGATACGCAGTATTTT
TRBV12-3/TRBV12-4	TRBD2	.	TRBJ2-5	CASSPGTSGVLQETQYF	TGTGCCAGCAGTCCCGGGACTAGCGGGGTGCTCCAAGAGACCCAGTACTTC
TRBV10-3	.	.	TRBJ1-2	CAISESMVWPSNYGYTF	TGTGCCATCAGTGAGTCGATGGTTTGGCCGTCTAACTATGGCTACACCTTC
TRBV7-2	TRBD1	few	TRBJ1-2	CASSPGTGAPLYGYTF	TGTGCCAGCAGCCCCGGGACAGGGGCCCCTCTCTATGGCTACACCTTC
TRBV5-1	TRBD1	.	TRBJ1-5	CASSLAGGSGQPQHF	TGCGCCAGCAGTTTAGCAGGGGGCTCGGGGCAGCCCCAGCATTTT
TRBV7-9	.	.	TRBJ1-2	CASSLEGTYGYTF	TGTGCCAGCAGCTTGGAGGGGACCTATGGCTACACCTTC
TRBV5-1	TRBD1	.	TRBJ1-2	CASSFLTGDNGYTF	TGCGCCAGCAGCTTTCTGACAGGGGATAATGGCTACACCTTC
TRBV27	.	.	TRBJ2-7	CASFRTGGNEQYF	TGTGCCAGCTTTAGGACTGGGGGCAACGAGCAGTACTTC
TRBV12-3/TRBV12-4	.	.	TRBJ2-5	CASSFAGVETQYF	TGTGCCAGCAGTTTTGCTGGGGTAGAGACCCAGTACTTC
TRBV6-2/TRBV6-3	.	.	TRBJ1-4	CASSPSVFGEKLFF	TGTGCCAGCAGCCCATCTGTCTTCGGGGAAAAACTGTTTTTT
TRBV20-1	.	.	TRBJ2-5	CSASRLVSNPETQYF	TGCAGTGCTTCGAGACTAGTATCGAACCCAGAGACCCAGTACTTC
TRBV7-6	.	.	TRBJ2-7	CASSPKEVYEQYF	TGTGCCAGCAGCCCAAAAGAGGTTTACGAGCAGTACTTC
TRBV12-3/TRBV12-4	TRBD2	.	TRBJ2-7	CASSPSGHPEQYF	TGTGCCAGCAGTCCTAGCGGACATCCCGAGCAGTACTTC
TRBV2	.	.	TRBJ2-1	CASSEEYGGEQFF	TGTGCCAGCAGTGAAGAATACGGGGGTGAGCAGTTCTTC
TRBV28	TRBD1	.	TRBJ1-6	CASSPGQVRSSPLHF	TGTGCCAGCAGTCCGGGACAGGTGCGGAGTTCACCCCTCCACTTT
TRBV12-3/TRBV12-4	.	.	TRBJ1-1	CASIGRGYTEAFF	TGTGCCAGCATCGGAAGGGGGTACACTGAAGCTTTCTTT
TRBV7-2	.	few	TRBJ2-7	CASSLGPGAYEQYF	TGTGCCAGCAGCTTAGGTCCAGGAGCCTACGAGCAGTACTTC
TRBV19	.	.	TRBJ2-2	CASKASGQMGELFF	TGTGCCAGTAAGGCTTCTGGACAGATGGGGGAGCTGTTTTTT
TRBV4-1	.	once	TRBJ1-2	CASSQEGYEGYTF	TGCGCCAGCAGCCAAGAGGGCTATGAGGGCTACACCTTC
TRBV4-1	.	.	TRBJ2-1	CASSPEDTRQVNEQFF	TGCGCCAGCAGCCCGGAGGACACCCGGCAGGTCAATGAGCAGTTCTTC
TRBV4-3	TRBD2	few	TRBJ2-3	CASSQDSGGPGSTDTQYF	TGCGCCAGCAGCCAGGATAGCGGGGGCCCAGGAAGCACAGATACGCAGTATTTT
TRBV18	.	.	TRBJ2-1	CASSPGVGKNEQFF	TGTGCCAGCTCACCAGGGGTAGGGAAGAATGAGCAGTTCTTC
TRBV4-3	.	few	TRBJ2-1	CASSQDWAYNEQFF	TGCGCCAGCAGCCAGGACTGGGCCTACAATGAGCAGTTCTTC
TRBV18	TRBD2	.	TRBJ2-6	CASSPPFAGDSGANVLTF	TGTGCCAGCTCACCACCGTTCGCGGGAGACTCTGGGGCCAACGTCCTGACTTTC
TRBV20-1	.	.	TRBJ1-1	CSARGGVLPEAFF	TGCAGTGCTAGAGGGGGCGTCCTCCCTGAAGCTTTCTTT
TRBV5-5	.	.	TRBJ1-1	CASSLPGIRTEAFF	TGTGCCAGCAGCTTGCCAGGGATCCGGACTGAAGCTTTCTTT
TRBV7-9	.	.	TRBJ2-3	CASSPLRAGRSTDTQYF	TGTGCCAGCAGCCCTTTACGGGCAGGGCGGAGCACAGATACGCAGTATTTT
TRBV4-2	.	.	TRBJ2-3	CASSREPIGVAATDTQYF	TGTGCCAGCAGCCGAGAACCAATTGGGGTAGCGGCCACAGATACGCAGTATTTT
TRBV29-1	.	.	TRBJ2-3	CSVDIYTGTQYF	TGCAGCGTTGACATCTACACAGGTACGCAGTATTTT
TRBV29-1	TRBD1	.	TRBJ1-2	CSVTTGTGHYGYTF	TGCAGCGTAACAACCGGGACAGGGCACTATGGTTACACCTTC
TRBV5-1	.	.	TRBJ1-2	CASSAGGPYGYTF	TGCGCCAGCAGCGCCGGGGGACCGTATGGCTACACCTTC
TRBV20-1	TRBD1	once	TRBJ2-1	CSARPTGGAPYNEQFF	TGCAGTGCTAGACCCACAGGGGGAGCCCCCTACAATGAGCAGTTCTTC
TRBV20-1	TRBD2	.	TRBJ2-1	CSARGTSGRTSSYNEQFF	TGCAGTGCTAGAGGAACTAGCGGGAGGACGAGCTCCTACAATGAGCAGTTCTTC
TRBV7-9	.	.	TRBJ2-2	CASSFVRIRGELFF	TGTGCCAGCAGCTTTGTACGGATTCGCGGGGAGCTGTTTTTT
TRBV20-1	.	.	TRBJ2-7	CSARGDPDSDCEQYF	TGCAGTGCTAGAGGTGACCCGGACTCGGACTGCGAGCAGTACTTC
TRBV5-1	TRBD1	.	TRBJ2-7	CASSLMDRASSYEQYF	TGCGCCAGCAGCTTGATGGACAGGGCGAGCTCCTACGAGCAGTACTTC
TRBV29-1	.	.	TRBJ2-5	CSVAQSYERYF	TGCAGCGTTGCACAGTCCTACGAGCGGTACTTC
TRBV6-5	TRBD1	once	TRBJ2-7	CASSYGTGNFYEQYF	TGTGCCAGCAGTTACGGGACAGGGAATTTCTACGAGCAGTACTTC
TRBV20-1	TRBD2	.	TRBJ2-1	CSGDYGETQFF	TGCAGTGGGGACTACGGAGAGACCCAGTTCTTC
TRBV4-1	.	.	TRBJ2-4	CASSRLPLRGAKNIQYF	TGCGCCAGCAGCCGACTCCCTCTCCGGGGAGCCAAAAACATTCAGTACTTC
TRBV27	.	.	TRBJ1-5	CASSSDGHPSNQPQHF	TGTGCCAGCAGTTCCGATGGACACCCTAGCAATCAGCCCCAGCATTTT
TRBV12-3/TRBV12-4	.	few	TRBJ2-3	CASSLDSPGDTQYF	TGTGCCAGCAGTTTGGATTCCCCAGGGGATACGCAGTATTTT
TRBV27	.	many	TRBJ2-3	CASSPSLTDTQYF	TGTGCCAGCAGCCCTTCGCTCACAGATACGCAGTATTTT
TRBV5-1	TRBD1	.	TRBJ1-6	CASSLDGTGGVDSPLHF	TGCGCCAGCAGCTTGGATGGGACAGGGGGAGTCGATTCACCCCTCCACTTT
TRBV7-9	.	few	TRBJ2-7	CASSHNFYEQYF	TGTGCCAGCAGTCACAACTTTTACGAGCAGTACTTC